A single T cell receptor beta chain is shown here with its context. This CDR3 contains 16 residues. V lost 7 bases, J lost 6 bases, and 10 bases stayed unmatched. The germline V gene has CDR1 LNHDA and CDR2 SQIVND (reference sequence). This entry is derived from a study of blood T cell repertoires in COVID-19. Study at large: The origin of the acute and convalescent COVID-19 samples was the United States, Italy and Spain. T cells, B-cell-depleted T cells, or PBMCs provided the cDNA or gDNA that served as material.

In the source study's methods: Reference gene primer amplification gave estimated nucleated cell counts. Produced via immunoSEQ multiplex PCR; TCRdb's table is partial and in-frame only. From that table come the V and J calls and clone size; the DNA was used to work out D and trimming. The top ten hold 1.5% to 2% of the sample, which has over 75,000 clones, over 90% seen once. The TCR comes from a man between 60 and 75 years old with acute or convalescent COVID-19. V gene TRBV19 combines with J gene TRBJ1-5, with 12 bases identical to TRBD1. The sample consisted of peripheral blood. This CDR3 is CASTSGTGGLGQPQHF. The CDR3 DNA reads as TGTGCCAGTACCTCCGGGACAGGGGGCTTGGGTCAGCCCCAGCATTTT. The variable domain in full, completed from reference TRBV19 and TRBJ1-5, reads DGGITQSPKYLFRKEGQNVTLSCEQNLNHDAMYWYRQDPGQGLRLIYYSQIVNDFQKGDIAEGYSVSREKKESFPLTVTSAQKNPTAFYLCASTSGTGGLGQPQHFGDGTRLSIL.